Following are 26 T cell receptor beta chains from one sample sequenced in a study of T cell changes during pregnancy in multiple sclerosis. Profiling relied on immunoSEQ multiplex PCR, and the TCRdb table lists in-frame clones only, not all of them. The table lists about 79,000 clones, about nine tenths of them singletons. Sequenced here: CD4+ T cells from peripheral blood mononuclear cells, sampled in the second trimester of pregnancy. The source is a female donor with multiple sclerosis, enrolled in a pregnancy study.

This chain links TRBV30 with TRBJ1-1, with D possibly TRBD1 on 6 matching bases. V was cut by 3 bases and J by 2 bases, with 13 bases left in between. CDR3 length: 14 amino acids. Per the germline V gene, CDR1 is GTSNPN and CDR2 is SVGIG (reference sequence). CDR3 sequence: CAWRKQGLNTEAFF. The DNA of the CDR3 is TGTGCCTGGAGGAAACAGGGCCTCAACACTGAAGCTTTCTTT.

The chain links TRBV29-1 to TRBJ2-7, with 9 nucleotides matching TRBD1. The V gene's germline CDR1 is SQVTM and CDR2 ANQGSEA. Losses at the gene ends were 5 bases for V and 7 bases for J; bases not matched to a gene: 6. This CDR3 has 12 amino acids. CDR3 region: CSVKDRGFEQYF. Written as DNA, the CDR3 is TGCAGCGTTAAGGACAGGGGCTTTGAGCAGTACTTC.

This rearrangement joins TRBV19 to TRBJ2-5, with D possibly matching TRBD1 (6 bases). The length of the CDR3 is 16 residues. V lost 0 bases and J 2 bases, leaving 13 bases between the germline ends. Germline V gene data show CDR1 as LNHDA and CDR2 as SQIVND (reference sequence). The CDR3, as DNA: TGTGCCAGTAGTATAGAGGCAGCAGGACAGCAAGAGACCCAGTACTTC. Translating gives CASSIEAAGQQETQYF. The variable domain in full, completed from reference TRBV19 and TRBJ2-5, reads DGGITQSPKYLFRKEGQNVTLSCEQNLNHDAMYWYRQDPGQGLRLIYYSQIVNDFQKGDIAEGYSVSREKKESFPLTVTSAQKNPTAFYLCASSIEAAGQQETQYFGPGTRLLVL.

This clone has just one count. The J gene is TRBJ1-1, the V gene TRBV7-3; 7 bases match TRBD1. Germline V gene sequence: CDR1 SGHTA, CDR2 FQGTGA. CDR3 length equals 14 residues. The ends lost 2 bases at V and 1 base at J; junction bases unmatched: 1. The CDR3 DNA reads TGTGCCAGCAGCTTAGACAGGGCGAACACTGAAGCTTTCTTT. Amino acids: CASSLDRANTEAFF.

The V and J genes are TRBV11-1 and TRBJ2-5, with TRBD2 identical over 8 bases. The CDR3 spans 15 residues. Germline lookup yields CDR1 SGHAT and CDR2 FQDESV (reference sequence). V lost 0 bases and J lost 7; bases outside the gene matches: 7. DNA of the CDR3: TGTGCCAGCAGCTTAGCTCCTGGGACTAGGGTGACCCAGTACTTC. This sequence encodes CASSLAPGTRVTQYF. Filled out from reference TRBV11-1 and TRBJ2-5, the complete variable domain reads EAEVAQSPRYKITEKSQAVAFWCDPISGHATLYWYRQILGQGPELLVQFQDESVVDDSQLPKDRFSAERLKGVDSTLKIQPAELGDSAMYLCASSLAPGTRVTQYFGPGTRLLVL.

The V call is TRBV29-1, the J call TRBJ2-7; 9 bases map to TRBD1. The V gene's germline CDR1 is SQVTM and CDR2 ANQGSEA. This CDR3 comprises 17 residues. V gave up 4 bases and J gave up 3 bases; unmatched junction bases: 16. The DNA for the CDR3 is TGCAGCGTTGTACCCGACCCGGGACAGGGTAACCACTACGAGCAGTACTTC. It yields the protein CSVVPDPGQGNHYEQYF.

V usage is TRBV15 and J usage is TRBJ1-3; D is unresolved. Trimming cost V 0 bases and J 0 bases, with 12 bases left between them. Looked up from germline, CDR1 is LNHNV and CDR2 is YYDKDF (reference sequence). The CDR3 runs to 17 residues. The CDR3: CATSRDLTQSSGNTIYF. Here the CDR3 DNA reads TGTGCCACCAGCAGAGATCTAACTCAATCCTCTGGAAACACCATATATTTT.

CDR3 DNA sequence: TGTGCCTGGAGTCAACAGATTAACTATGGCTACACCTTC. Its translation is CAWSQQINYGYTF. This chain uses TRBV30 with TRBJ1-2; D unresolved. The V end lost 2 bases, the J end lost 1 base, and 8 bases lay between the germline ends. Germline values: CDR1 GTSNPN, CDR2 SVGIG (reference sequence). CDR3 size: 13 residues. The variable domain in full, with the rest retrieved from reference TRBV30 and TRBJ1-2, is SQTIHQWPATLVQPVGSPLSLECTVEGTSNPNLYWYRQAAGRGLQLLFYSVGIGQISSEVPQNLSASRPQDRQFILSSKKLLLSDSGFYLCAWSQQINYGYTFGSGTRLTVV.

V is TRBV4-1 and J is TRBJ1-2; D not certain. Between the trimmed V and J ends, which lost 3 bases and 0 bases, there was a span of 11 bases. The CDR3 sequence is 15 residues long. Germline-derived CDR1 and CDR2 are MGHRA and YSYEKL. CDR3 residues: CASSHFGQANYGYTF. DNA for the CDR3: TGCGCCAGCAGCCATTTCGGCCAGGCTAACTATGGCTACACCTTC.

V is TRBV10-2 and J is TRBJ1-4, with D unresolved. CDR1 and CDR2 (germline): WSHSY, SAAADI. The CDR3 is made up of 12 amino acids. The germline V and J ends were trimmed by 6 bases and 14 bases, with 16 bases remaining between them. CDR3 coding DNA: TGCGCCAGCAGCTCAATGGGAGTGGGGCTGTTTTTT. Translated, it gives CASSSMGVGLFF.

Note on this clone: An end of the junction differs from the germline gene, which may be a read error. The chain has TRBV7-3 and TRBJ2-1, with 8 bases fitting TRBD1. Germline assignment: CDR1 SGHTA and CDR2 FQGTGA. The CDR3 totals 12 residues. Here the CDR3 DNA reads TGTGCCAGCAGCTTAGACAGGGGTTCCCCGATCTTC. It is translated as CASSLDRGSPIF. The whole variable domain, filled in from reference TRBV7-3 and TRBJ2-1, reads GAGVSQTPSNKVTEKGKYVELRCDPISGHTALYWYRQSLGQGPEFLIYFQGTGAADDSGLPNDRFFAVRPEGSVSTLKIQRTERGDSAVYLCASSLDRGSPIFGPGTRLTVL.

V is TRBV10-3 and J is TRBJ2-5; the match to TRBD2 covers 12 bases. Germline values: CDR1 ENHRY, CDR2 SYGVKD. CDR3 length: 14 amino acids. Trimming at V came to 10 bases and at J to 9 bases, leaving 12 bases not matched to a gene. Here the CDR3 reads CASSGLAGSGAQYF. The CDR3 DNA reads as TGTGCCAGCTCGGGACTAGCGGGTTCGGGGGCCCAGTACTTC.

This sequence joins TRBV5-1 and TRBJ2-5; maybe TRBD2 (5 bases). The CDR3 runs to 18 residues. CDR1 is SGHRS and CDR2 is YFSETQ in the germline V gene. The V gene lost 3 bases and the J gene lost 0 bases, with 21 bases spanning the gap. CDR3 DNA sequence: TGCGCCAGCAGCTCCCCCGGGAAGGCTAGCAGGTACCAAGAGACCCAGTACTTC. Translating gives CASSSPGKASRYQETQYF.

CDR3 nucleotide sequence: TGTGCCAGCAGCTCCAGGGTTCACGAGCAGTACTTC. This encodes CASSSRVHEQYF. The chain has TRBV13 and TRBJ2-7; weak D call: TRBD1 (5 bases). The germline V gene encodes CDR1 PRHDT and CDR2 FYEKMQ (reference sequence). CDR3 size: 12 residues. The ends were cut back, 4 bases at V and 5 bases at J, with 9 bases in the middle.

In the case of this clone: The sample carries other DNA sequences with the same CDR3. This chain connects TRBV7-2 to TRBJ1-2; no reliable D call. Trimming left V 4 bases short and J 3 bases short, with 9 bases between. The germline V gene has CDR1 SGHTA and CDR2 FQGNSA. This CDR3 comprises 13 residues. CDR3 amino acids: CASSSTGDYGYTF. The CDR3 bases are TGTGCCAGCAGCTCGACCGGAGACTATGGCTACACCTTC.

The genes are TRBV5-4 and TRBJ2-3, with TRBD2 as a possible D gene (5 bases). Per the germline V gene, CDR1 is SGHNT and CDR2 is YYREEE (reference sequence). V was pared by 2 bases and J by 5 bases, with 12 bases between. This CDR3 region has 14 residues. CDR3 in DNA: TGTGCCAGCAGCTTTATCCAGGCGGGAGATACGCAGTATTTT. This translates into CASSFIQAGDTQYF.

The chain couples TRBV5-4 to TRBJ1-6; no clear D gene. The CDR3 is made up of 16 amino acids. Trimming took off 5 bases at V and 5 bases at J, with 17 bases between the two ends. Germline V gene sequence: CDR1 SGHNT, CDR2 YYREEE (reference sequence). The CDR3, as DNA: TGTGCCAGCAGGAAGGATGGAGGACCGGATAATTCACCCCTCCACTTT. This codes for CASRKDGGPDNSPLHF.

The rearrangement uses TRBV6-5 and TRBJ2-3; D remains unclear. The CDR3 length is 14 residues. Trimming took off 6 bases at V and 3 bases at J, with 13 bases between the two ends. The V gene's germline CDR1 is MNHEY and CDR2 SVGAGI. The CDR3: CASSRGQPTDTQYF. CDR3 nucleotide sequence: TGTGCCAGCAGCCGAGGCCAACCGACAGATACGCAGTATTTT.

V and J are TRBV30 and TRBJ1-4, with a possible D match to TRBD1 (6 bases). The ends were cut back, 2 bases at V and 6 bases at J, with 13 bases in the middle. Germline CDR1 is GTSNPN and CDR2 is SVGIG (reference sequence). The CDR3 contains 14 residues. CDR3 loop: CAWSQSPGDEKLFF. The DNA for the CDR3 is TGTGCCTGGAGTCAGAGTCCAGGGGATGAAAAACTGTTTTTT.

This clone has only one observation. V gene TRBV11-1 combines with J gene TRBJ2-7; 14 nucleotides agree with TRBD2. This CDR3 is built from 17 residues. V lost 5 bases, J lost 0 bases, and 6 bases stayed unmatched. CDR1 is SGHAT and CDR2 is FQDESV in the germline V gene (reference sequence). The CDR3 DNA reads TGTGCCAGCAGCCCCGGACTAGCGGGAGGAAGCTCCTACGAGCAGTACTTC. It specifies CASSPGLAGGSSYEQYF. Filled out from reference TRBV11-1 and TRBJ2-7, the complete variable domain reads EAEVAQSPRYKITEKSQAVAFWCDPISGHATLYWYRQILGQGPELLVQFQDESVVDDSQLPKDRFSAERLKGVDSTLKIQPAELGDSAMYLCASSPGLAGGSSYEQYFGPGTRLTVT.

V and J are TRBV7-9 and TRBJ2-2, with D perhaps matching TRBD1 (6 bases). Trimming cost V 4 bases and J 4 bases, with 13 bases left between them. In germline, CDR1 is SEHNR, CDR2 FQNEAQ (reference sequence). The CDR3 runs to 15 residues. DNA of the CDR3: TGTGCCAGCAGCTGGGGTACAGGGACCACCGGGGAGCTGTTTTTT. This codes for CASSWGTGTTGELFF.

This chain connects TRBV9 to TRBJ2-2, with 9 bases identical to TRBD1. The CDR3 length is 14 residues. V lost 5 bases to trimming and J lost 4 bases; unmatched junction nucleotides: 3. The germline V gene encodes CDR1 SGDLS and CDR2 YYNGEE. The CDR3 DNA follows: TGTGCCAGCAGACAGGGGGCCGGCACCGGGGAGCTGTTTTTT. It is translated as CASRQGAGTGELFF.

Here the CDR3 reads CASSLQASGGQEFF. CDR3 sequence (DNA): TGCGCCAGCAGCTTACAGGCTAGCGGGGGCCAGGAGTTCTTC. The chain employs TRBV5-1 and TRBJ2-1; 10 positions match TRBD2. Per the germline V gene, CDR1 is SGHRS and CDR2 is YFSETQ. J was trimmed by 14 bases and V by 2 bases; bases with no gene match: 10. The CDR3 covers 14 residues.

The rearrangement links TRBV10-3 to TRBJ1-6; D uncertain. The germline V gene encodes CDR1 ENHRY and CDR2 SYGVKD. CDR3 length equals 15 residues. V was shortened by 2 bases and J by 8 bases, with 13 bases between the two germline ends. Here the CDR3 reads CAISETSGRDSPLHF. As DNA, the CDR3 is TGTGCCATCAGTGAGACATCAGGTCGTGATTCACCCCTCCACTTT.

V gene TRBV15 combines with J gene TRBJ2-1; 9 bases agree with TRBD2. This CDR3 spans 17 amino acids. V trimming: 1 base; J trimming: 1 base; junction bases outside the gene matches: 5. Germline V gene sequence: CDR1 LNHNV, CDR2 YYDKDF (reference sequence). The CDR3 here is CATSRGGGARSYNEQFF. Here the CDR3 DNA reads TGTGCCACCAGCAGAGGCGGGGGGGCTAGATCCTACAATGAGCAGTTCTTC.

The rearrangement uses TRBV29-1 and TRBJ1-1, with D unresolved. Per the germline V gene, CDR1 is SQVTM and CDR2 is ANQGSEA. The CDR3 has 12 amino acids. V was shortened by 2 bases and J by 4 bases, with 8 bases between the two germline ends. CDR3 loop: CSVEWSRTEAFF. Here the CDR3 DNA reads TGCAGCGTTGAATGGTCGCGCACTGAAGCTTTCTTT.